This T cell receptor (beta chain) originates from a study of HIV-infected patients and healthy controls. Notes on the study in general: Healthy control repertoires had roughly threefold more distinct CDR3s than untreated HIV+ repertoires, and higher Shannon diversity. HIV-infected patients shared fewer CDR3 sequences between individuals than healthy controls.

Alpha and beta constant-region primers primed reverse transcription of 500 to 550 ng RNA. Using multiplexing indices, alpha and beta chain libraries were generated apart by chain-specific third strand synthesis. Via MiXCR, TCRdb re-called the 5' RACE reads, giving one row per CDR3 protein. The table records tens of thousands of distinct CDR3 sequences, 8.5% to 9% of them present only once. This clonotype was observed many times. Its antigen is unknown. The V gene's germline CDR1 is DFQATT and CDR2 SNEGSKA (reference sequence). The CDR3 totals 16 residues. The ends lost 6 bases at V and 7 bases at J; junction bases unmatched: 17. No cell fractionation was done, so the repertoire covers all unsorted peripheral blood T cells.

Sequenced: blood. V is TRBV20-1 and J is TRBJ2-1, with TRBD2 identical over 8 bases. The clonotype originates from an adult in good health. The CDR3 spells CSALTAGGFLENEQFF. In nucleotides, the CDR3 is TGCAGTGCCCTGACGGCGGGGGGATTCCTGGAGAATGAGCAGTTCTTC.